This T cell receptor beta chain originates from a study of T cell repertoires in cytomegalovirus infection. Turning to the study itself: Matching HLA type and CMV infection were both indicated by public TCR beta signatures. Broader study findings: Across the ex vivo response, the dominant clonotypes were HLA-C-restricted CMV-specific TCR beta clonotypes. Adding up the frequency of public TCR beta families identified people who carried CMV plus the relevant HLA.

On this clonotype: What it binds is unknown.

The CDR3 length is 12 residues. Germline V CDR1 and CDR2: SGHKS, YYEKEE (reference sequence). V lost 9 bases and J 5 bases, leaving 14 bases between the germline ends. MiXCR, run by TCRdb on the reads, gives a single entry per CDR3 protein. The data show hundreds of thousands of distinct CDR3 sequences, with 30% to 35% seen just once and 9.5% to 15% held by the top ten. The gene calls are TRBV5-5 and TRBJ1-1; D call uncertain. Sequenced material: cultured CD8+ T cells from PBMCs, taken from culture after CMV antigen stimulation. The sequence was collected from a human donor in good health (CMV status not recorded). Some clones in this sample may be carry-over from other donors' samples. The CDR3 DNA is TGTGCCACAGAGGATCTTGCGACTGAAGCTTTCTTT. As protein: CATEDLATEAFF.